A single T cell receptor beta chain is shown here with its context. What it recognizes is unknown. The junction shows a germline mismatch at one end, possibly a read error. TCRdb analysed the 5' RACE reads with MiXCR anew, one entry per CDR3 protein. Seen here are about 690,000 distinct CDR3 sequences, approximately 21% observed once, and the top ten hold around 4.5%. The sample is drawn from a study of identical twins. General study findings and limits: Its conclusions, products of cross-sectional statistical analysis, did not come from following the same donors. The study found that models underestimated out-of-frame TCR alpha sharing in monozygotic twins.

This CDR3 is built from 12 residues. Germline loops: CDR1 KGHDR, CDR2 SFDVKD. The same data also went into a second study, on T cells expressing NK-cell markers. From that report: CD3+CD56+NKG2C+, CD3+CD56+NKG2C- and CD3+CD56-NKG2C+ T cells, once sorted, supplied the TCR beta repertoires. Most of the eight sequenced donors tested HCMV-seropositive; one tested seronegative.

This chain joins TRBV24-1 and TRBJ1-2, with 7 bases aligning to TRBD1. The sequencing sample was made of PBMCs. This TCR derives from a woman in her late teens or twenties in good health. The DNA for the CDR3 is TGTGCCACCAGTGATGCCACAGGGGTTTTAGCCTTC. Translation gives CATSDATGVLAF.